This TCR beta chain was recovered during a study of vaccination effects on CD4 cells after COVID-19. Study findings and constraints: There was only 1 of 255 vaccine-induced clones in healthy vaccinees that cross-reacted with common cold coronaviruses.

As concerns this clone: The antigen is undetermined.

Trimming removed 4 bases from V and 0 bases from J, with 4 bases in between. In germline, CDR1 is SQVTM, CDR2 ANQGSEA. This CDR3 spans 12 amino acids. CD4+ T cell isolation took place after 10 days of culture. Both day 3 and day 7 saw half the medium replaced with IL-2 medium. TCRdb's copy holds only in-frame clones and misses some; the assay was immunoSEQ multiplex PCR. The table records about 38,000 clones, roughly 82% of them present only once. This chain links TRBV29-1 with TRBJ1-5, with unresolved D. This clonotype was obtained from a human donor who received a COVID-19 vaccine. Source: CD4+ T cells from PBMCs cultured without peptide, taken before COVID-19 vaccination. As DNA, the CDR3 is TGCAGCGTTGCACATAGCAATCAGCCCCAGCATTTT. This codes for CSVAHSNQPQHF.